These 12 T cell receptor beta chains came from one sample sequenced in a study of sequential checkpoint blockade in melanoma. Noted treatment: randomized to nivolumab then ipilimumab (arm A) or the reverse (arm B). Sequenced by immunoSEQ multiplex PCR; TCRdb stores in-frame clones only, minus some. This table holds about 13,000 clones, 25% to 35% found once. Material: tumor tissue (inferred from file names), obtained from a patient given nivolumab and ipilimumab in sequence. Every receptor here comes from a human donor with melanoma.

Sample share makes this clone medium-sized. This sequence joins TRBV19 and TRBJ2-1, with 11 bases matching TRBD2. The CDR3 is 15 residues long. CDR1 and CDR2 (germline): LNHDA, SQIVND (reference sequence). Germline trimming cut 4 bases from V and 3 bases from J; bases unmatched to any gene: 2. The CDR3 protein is CASSKTSGDYNEQFF. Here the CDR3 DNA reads TGTGCCAGTAGTAAGACTAGCGGGGACTACAATGAGCAGTTCTTC.

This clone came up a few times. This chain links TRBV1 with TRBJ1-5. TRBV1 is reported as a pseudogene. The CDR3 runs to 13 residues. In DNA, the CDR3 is TGCGCCAGCAGCCAAGGCATTAGTCAGCCCCAGCATTTT. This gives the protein CASSQGISQPQHF.

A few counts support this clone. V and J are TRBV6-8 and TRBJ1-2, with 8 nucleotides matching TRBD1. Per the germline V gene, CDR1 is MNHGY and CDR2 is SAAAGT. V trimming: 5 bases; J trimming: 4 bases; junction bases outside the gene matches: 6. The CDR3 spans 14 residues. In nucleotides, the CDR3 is TGTGCCAGCAGTAGGGACAGGCGCATCTATGGCTACACCTTC. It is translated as CASSRDRRIYGYTF.

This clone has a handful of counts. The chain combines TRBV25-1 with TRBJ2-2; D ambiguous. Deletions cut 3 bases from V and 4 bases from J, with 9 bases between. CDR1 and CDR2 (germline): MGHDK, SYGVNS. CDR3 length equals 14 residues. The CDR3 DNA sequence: TGTGCCAGCAGTGAGGCCGGTTCCACCGGGGAGCTGTTTTTT. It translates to CASSEAGSTGELFF.

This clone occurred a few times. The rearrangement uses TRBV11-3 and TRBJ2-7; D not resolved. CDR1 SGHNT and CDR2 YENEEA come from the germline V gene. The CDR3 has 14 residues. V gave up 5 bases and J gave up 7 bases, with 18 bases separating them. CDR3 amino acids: CASSQARSLREQYF. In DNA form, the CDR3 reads TGTGCCAGCAGCCAGGCCAGGAGTCTGCGAGAGCAGTACTTC.

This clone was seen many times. The CDR3, as DNA: TGTGCCAGCAGCACGAACCGCGGGGGCGAGGTGGGGCCCCAGCATTTT. Amino acids: CASSTNRGGEVGPQHF. This chain links TRBV11-3 with TRBJ1-5, with D possibly matching TRBD1 (6 bases). V gave up 5 bases and J gave up 9 bases, with 23 bases separating them. Looked up from germline, CDR1 is SGHNT and CDR2 is YENEEA. The CDR3 is 16 amino acids.

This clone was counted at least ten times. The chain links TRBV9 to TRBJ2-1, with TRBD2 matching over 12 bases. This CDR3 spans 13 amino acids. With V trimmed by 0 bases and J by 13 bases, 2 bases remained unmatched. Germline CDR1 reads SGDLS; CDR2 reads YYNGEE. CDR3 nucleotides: TGTGCCAGCAGCGTAGGACTAGCGGGAGAACAGTTCTTC. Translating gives CASSVGLAGEQFF.

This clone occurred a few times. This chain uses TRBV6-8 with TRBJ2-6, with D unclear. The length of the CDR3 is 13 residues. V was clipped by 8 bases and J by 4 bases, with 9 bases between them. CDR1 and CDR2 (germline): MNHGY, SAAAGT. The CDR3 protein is CASFGPGANVLTF. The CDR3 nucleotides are TGTGCCAGCTTCGGTCCCGGGGCCAACGTCCTGACTTTC.

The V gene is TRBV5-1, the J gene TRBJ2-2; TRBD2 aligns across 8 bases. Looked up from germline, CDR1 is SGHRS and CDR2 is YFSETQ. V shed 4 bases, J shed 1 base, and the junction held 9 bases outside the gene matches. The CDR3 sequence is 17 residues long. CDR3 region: CASSVPGLAGNTGELFF. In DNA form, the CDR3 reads TGCGCCAGCAGCGTGCCAGGCCTAGCGGGGAACACCGGGGAGCTGTTTTTT.

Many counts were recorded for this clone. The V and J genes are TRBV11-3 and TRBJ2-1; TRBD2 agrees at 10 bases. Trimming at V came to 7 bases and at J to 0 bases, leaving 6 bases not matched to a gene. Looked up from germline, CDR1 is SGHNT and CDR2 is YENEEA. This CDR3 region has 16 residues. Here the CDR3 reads CASTLLAGSSYNEQFF. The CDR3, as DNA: TGTGCCAGCACCCTACTAGCGGGGAGCTCCTACAATGAGCAGTTCTTC.

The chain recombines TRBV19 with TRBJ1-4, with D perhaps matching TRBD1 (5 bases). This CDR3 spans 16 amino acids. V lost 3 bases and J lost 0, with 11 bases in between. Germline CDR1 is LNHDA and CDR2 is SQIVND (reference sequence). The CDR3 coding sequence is TGTGCCAGTAGTATGGGATTGACAGCAACTAATGAAAAACTGTTTTTT. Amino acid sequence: CASSMGLTATNEKLFF.

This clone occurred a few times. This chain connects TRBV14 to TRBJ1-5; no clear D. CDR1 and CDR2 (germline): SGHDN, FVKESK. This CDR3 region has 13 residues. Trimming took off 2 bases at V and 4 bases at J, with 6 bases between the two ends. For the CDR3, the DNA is TGTGCCAGCAGCCAACAAGGAAATCAGCCCCAGCATTTT. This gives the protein CASSQQGNQPQHF.